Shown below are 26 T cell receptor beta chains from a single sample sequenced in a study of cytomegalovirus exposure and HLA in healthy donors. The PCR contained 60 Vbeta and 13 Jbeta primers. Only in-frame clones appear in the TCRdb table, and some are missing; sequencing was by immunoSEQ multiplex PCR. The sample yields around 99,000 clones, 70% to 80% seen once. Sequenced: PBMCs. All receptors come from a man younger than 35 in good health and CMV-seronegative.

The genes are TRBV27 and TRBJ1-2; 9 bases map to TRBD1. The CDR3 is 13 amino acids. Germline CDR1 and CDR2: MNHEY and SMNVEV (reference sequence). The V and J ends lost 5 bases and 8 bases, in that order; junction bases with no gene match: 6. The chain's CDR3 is CASSNGQGWGYTF. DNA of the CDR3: TGTGCCAGCAGTAACGGACAGGGGTGGGGCTACACCTTC.

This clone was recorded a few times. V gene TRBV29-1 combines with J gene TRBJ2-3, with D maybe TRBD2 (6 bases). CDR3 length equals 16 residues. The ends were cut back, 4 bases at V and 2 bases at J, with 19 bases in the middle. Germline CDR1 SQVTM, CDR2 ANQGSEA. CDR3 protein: CSVGGGWQGTTDTQYF. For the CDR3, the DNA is TGCAGCGTTGGGGGAGGATGGCAGGGCACCACAGATACGCAGTATTTT.

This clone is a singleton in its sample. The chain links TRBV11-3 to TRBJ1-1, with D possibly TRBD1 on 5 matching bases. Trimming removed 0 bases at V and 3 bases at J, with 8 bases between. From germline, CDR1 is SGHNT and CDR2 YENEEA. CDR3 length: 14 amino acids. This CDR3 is CASSLDRVHTEAFF. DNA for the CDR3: TGTGCCAGCAGCTTAGACAGGGTGCACACTGAAGCTTTCTTT.

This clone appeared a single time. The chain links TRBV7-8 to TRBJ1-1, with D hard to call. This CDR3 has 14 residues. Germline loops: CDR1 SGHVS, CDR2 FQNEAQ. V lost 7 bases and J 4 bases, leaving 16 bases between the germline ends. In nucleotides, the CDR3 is TGTGCCAGCATGCCACAATGGCCGGGCACTGAAGCTTTCTTT. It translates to CASMPQWPGTEAFF.

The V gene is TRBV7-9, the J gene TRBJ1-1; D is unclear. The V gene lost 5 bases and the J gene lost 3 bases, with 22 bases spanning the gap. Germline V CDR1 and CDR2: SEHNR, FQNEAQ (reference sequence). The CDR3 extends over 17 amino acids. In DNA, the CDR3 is TGTGCCAGCAGCGTTAGTCGAGACCGGACGAGGGACACTGAAGCTTTCTTT. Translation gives CASSVSRDRTRDTEAFF.

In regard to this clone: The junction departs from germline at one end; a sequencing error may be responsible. CDR3: CSSSLGINIQYF. CDR3 nucleotides: TGTTCCAGCAGCTTGGGCATAAATATTCAGTACTTC. V is TRBV7-9 and J is TRBJ2-4; D gene unclear. This CDR3 region has 12 residues. Germline lookup yields CDR1 SEHNR and CDR2 FQNEAQ (reference sequence).

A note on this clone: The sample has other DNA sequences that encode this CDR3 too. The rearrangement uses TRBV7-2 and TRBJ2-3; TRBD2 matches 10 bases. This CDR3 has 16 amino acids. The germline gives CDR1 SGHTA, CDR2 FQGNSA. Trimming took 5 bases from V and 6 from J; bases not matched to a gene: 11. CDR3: CASSQAGGRLSDTQYF. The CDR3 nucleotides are TGTGCCAGCAGCCAAGCGGGGGGGCGATTATCGGATACGCAGTATTTT.

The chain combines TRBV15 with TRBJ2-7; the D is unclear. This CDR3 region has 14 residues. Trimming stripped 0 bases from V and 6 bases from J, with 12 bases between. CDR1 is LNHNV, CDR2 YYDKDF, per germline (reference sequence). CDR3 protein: CATSRDASGLEQYF. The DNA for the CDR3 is TGTGCCACCAGCAGAGATGCCTCGGGTCTCGAGCAGTACTTC.

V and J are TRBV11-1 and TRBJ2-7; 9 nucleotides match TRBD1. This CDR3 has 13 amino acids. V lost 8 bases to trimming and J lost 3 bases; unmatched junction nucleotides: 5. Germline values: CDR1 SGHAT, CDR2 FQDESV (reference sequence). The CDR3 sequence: CASGGQGNYEQYF. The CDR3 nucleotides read TGTGCCAGCGGGGGACAGGGAAACTACGAGCAGTACTTC.

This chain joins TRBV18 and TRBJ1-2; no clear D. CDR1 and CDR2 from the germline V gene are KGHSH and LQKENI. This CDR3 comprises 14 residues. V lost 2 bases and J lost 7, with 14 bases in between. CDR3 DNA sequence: TGTGCCAGCTCACCAGGAGACTTGGCGGCTGGCTACACCTTC. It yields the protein CASSPGDLAAGYTF.

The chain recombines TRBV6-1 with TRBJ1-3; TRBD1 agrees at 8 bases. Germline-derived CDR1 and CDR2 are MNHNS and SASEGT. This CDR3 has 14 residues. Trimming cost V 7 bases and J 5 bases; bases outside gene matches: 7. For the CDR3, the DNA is TGTGCCAGCACCCCAGGGGGCTTTCGAAACACCATATATTTT. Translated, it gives CASTPGGFRNTIYF.

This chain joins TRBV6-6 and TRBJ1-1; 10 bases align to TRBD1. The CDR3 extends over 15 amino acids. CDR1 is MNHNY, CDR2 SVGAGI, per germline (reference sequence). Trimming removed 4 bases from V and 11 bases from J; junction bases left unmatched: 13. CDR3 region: CASSSHPGQGTPAFF. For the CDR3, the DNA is TGTGCCAGCAGTTCTCATCCGGGACAGGGGACCCCCGCTTTCTTT.

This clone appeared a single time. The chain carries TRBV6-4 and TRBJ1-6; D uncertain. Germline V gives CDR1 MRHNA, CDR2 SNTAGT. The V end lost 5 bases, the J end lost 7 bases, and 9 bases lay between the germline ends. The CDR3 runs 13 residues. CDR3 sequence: CASSSAWNSPLHF. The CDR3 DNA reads TGTGCCAGCAGTTCCGCGTGGAATTCACCCCTCCACTTT.

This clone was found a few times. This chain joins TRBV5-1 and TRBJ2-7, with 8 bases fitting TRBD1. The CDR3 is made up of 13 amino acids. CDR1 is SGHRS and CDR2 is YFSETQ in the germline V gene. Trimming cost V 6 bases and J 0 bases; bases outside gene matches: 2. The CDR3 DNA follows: TGCGCCAGCAACAGGGGGAGCTCCTACGAGCAGTACTTC. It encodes CASNRGSSYEQYF.

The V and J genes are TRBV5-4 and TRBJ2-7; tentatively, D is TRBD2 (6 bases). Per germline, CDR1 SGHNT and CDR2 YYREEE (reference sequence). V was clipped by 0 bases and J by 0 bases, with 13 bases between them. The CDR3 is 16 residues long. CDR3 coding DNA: TGTGCCAGCAGCTTGGAAGGCGGAGGGATCTCCTACGAGCAGTACTTC. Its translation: CASSLEGGGISYEQYF. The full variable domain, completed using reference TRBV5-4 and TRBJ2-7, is ETGVTQSPTHLIKTRGQQVTLRCSSQSGHNTVSWYQQALGQGPQFIFQYYREEENGRGNFPPRFSGLQFPNYSSELNVNALELDDSALYLCASSLEGGGISYEQYFGPGTRLTVT.

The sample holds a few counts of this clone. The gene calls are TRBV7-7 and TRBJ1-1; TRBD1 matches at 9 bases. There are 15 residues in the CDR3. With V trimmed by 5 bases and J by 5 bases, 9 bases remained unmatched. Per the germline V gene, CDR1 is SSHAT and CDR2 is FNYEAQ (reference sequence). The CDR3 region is CASSPSQGAITEAFF. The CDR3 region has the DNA TGTGCCAGCAGCCCCTCACAGGGGGCGATTACTGAAGCTTTCTTT. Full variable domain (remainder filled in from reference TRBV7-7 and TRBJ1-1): GAGVSQSPRYKVTKRGQDVTLRCDPISSHATLYWYQQALGQGPEFLTYFNYEAQPDKSGLPSDRFSAERPEGSISTLTIQRTEQRDSAMYRCASSPSQGAITEAFFGQGTRLTVV.

CDR3 sequence (DNA): TGCGCCAGCAGCCAAGGGGGCGGGGGGGGCACCTACGAGCAGTACTTC. Translation: CASSQGGGGGTYEQYF. The rearrangement joins TRBV4-1 to TRBJ2-7; 9 nucleotides agree with TRBD2. Trimming removed 1 base from V and 2 bases from J; junction bases left unmatched: 6. CDR3 length: 16 residues. Germline V CDR1 and CDR2: MGHRA, YSYEKL.

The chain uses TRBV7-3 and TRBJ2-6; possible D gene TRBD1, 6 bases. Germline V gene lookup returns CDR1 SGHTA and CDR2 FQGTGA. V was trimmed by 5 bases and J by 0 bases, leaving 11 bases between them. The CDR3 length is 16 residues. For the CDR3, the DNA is TGTGCCAGCAGCCCACAGGGACACTCTGGGGCCAACGTCCTGACTTTC. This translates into CASSPQGHSGANVLTF. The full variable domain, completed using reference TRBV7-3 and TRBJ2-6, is GAGVSQTPSNKVTEKGKYVELRCDPISGHTALYWYRQSLGQGPEFLIYFQGTGAADDSGLPNDRFFAVRPEGSVSTLKIQRTERGDSAVYLCASSPQGHSGANVLTFGAGSRLTVL.

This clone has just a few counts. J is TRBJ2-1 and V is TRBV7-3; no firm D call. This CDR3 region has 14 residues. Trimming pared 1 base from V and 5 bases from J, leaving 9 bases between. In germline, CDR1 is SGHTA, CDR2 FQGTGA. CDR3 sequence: CASSLSVLDNEQFF. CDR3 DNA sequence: TGTGCCAGCAGCTTAAGCGTATTAGACAATGAGCAGTTCTTC. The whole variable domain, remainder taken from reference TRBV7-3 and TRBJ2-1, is GAGVSQTPSNKVTEKGKYVELRCDPISGHTALYWYRQSLGQGPEFLIYFQGTGAADDSGLPNDRFFAVRPEGSVSTLKIQRTERGDSAVYLCASSLSVLDNEQFFGPGTRLTVL.

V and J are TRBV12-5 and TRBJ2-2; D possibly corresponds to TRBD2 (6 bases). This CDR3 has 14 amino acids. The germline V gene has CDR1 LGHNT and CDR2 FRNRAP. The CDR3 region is CALRPGANTGELFF. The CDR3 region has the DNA TGTGCACTCAGACCGGGGGCGAACACCGGGGAGCTGTTTTTT.

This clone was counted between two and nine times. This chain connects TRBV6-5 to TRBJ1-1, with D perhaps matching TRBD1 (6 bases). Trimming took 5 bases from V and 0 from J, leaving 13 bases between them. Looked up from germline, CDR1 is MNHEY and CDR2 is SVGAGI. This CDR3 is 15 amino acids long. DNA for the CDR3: TGTGCCAGCAGTCGTCCGGGACAAATGAACACTGAAGCTTTCTTT. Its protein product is CASSRPGQMNTEAFF.

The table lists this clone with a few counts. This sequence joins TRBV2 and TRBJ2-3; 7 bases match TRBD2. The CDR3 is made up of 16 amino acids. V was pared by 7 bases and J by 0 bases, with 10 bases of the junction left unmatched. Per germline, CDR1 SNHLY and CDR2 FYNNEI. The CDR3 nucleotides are TGTGCCAGCAAACGATTTAGCGGGTCTAGCACAGATACGCAGTATTTT. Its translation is CASKRFSGSSTDTQYF.

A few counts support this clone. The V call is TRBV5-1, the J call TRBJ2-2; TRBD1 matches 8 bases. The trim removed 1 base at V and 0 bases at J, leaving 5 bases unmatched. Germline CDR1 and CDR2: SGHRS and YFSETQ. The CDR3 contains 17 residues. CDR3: CASSLLGQGTNTGELFF. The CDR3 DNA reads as TGCGCCAGCAGCTTGCTAGGACAGGGAACGAACACCGGGGAGCTGTTTTTT.

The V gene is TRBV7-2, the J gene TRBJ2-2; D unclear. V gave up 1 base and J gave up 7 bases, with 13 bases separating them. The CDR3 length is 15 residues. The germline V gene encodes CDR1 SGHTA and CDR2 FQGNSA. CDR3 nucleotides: TGTGCCAGCAGCTTAGACGAGCTTAGTATCGGGGAGCTGTTTTTT. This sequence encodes CASSLDELSIGELFF.

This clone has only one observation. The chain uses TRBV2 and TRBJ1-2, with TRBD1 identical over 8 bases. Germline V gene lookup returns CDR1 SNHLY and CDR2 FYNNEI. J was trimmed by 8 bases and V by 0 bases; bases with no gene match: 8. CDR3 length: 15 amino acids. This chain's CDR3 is CASSEARTGHSGYTF. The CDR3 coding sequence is TGTGCCAGCAGTGAAGCGAGGACAGGGCATTCAGGCTACACCTTC. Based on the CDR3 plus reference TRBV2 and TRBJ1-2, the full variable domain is EPEVTQTPSHQVTQMGQEVILRCVPISNHLYFYWYRQILGQKVEFLVSFYNNEISEKSEIFDDQFSVERPDGSNFTLKIRSTKLEDSAMYFCASSEARTGHSGYTFGSGTRLTVV.

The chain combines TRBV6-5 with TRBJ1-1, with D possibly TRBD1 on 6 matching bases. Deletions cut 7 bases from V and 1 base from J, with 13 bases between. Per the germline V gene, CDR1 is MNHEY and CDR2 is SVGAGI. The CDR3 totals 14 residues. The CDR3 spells CASILGQKNTEAFF. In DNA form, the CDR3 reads TGTGCCAGCATCCTAGGACAGAAGAACACTGAAGCTTTCTTT.